This T cell receptor (beta chain) was documented in a study of blood T cell repertoires in COVID-19. For the study at large: Collection of acute and convalescent COVID-19 samples took place in the United States, Italy and Spain.

This table comes from immunoSEQ multiplex PCR, and its TCRdb copy is limited to in-frame clones, with some not included. Found here are some 320,000 clones, roughly nine tenths of them singletons; the top ten hold 4.5% to 6.5%. Trimming pared 2 bases from V and 6 bases from J, leaving 13 bases between. The germline gives CDR1 SGHVS, CDR2 FQNEAQ. The CDR3 extends over 14 amino acids. The chain uses TRBV7-8 and TRBJ1-2; D is uncertain. The sample comprised PBMCs or T cells enriched from blood (not recorded which). This clonotype originated in a man in his sixties who had recovered from COVID-19. CDR3: CASSLYTIRDGYTF. CDR3 in DNA: TGTGCCAGCAGCTTATATACGATCCGCGATGGCTACACCTTC.